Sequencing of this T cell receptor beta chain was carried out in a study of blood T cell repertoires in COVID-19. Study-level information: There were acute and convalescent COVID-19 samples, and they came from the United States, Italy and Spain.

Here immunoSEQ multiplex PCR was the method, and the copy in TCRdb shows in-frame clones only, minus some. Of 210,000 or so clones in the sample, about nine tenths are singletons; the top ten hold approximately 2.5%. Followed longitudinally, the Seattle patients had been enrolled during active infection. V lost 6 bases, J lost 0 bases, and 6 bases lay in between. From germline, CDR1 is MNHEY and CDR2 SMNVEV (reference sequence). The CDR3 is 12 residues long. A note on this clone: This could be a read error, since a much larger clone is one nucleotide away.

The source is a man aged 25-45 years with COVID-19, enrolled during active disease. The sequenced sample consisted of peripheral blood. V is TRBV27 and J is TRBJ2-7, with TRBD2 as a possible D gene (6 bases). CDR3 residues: CASRGLSYEQYF. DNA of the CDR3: TGTGCCAGCAGGGGACTCTCCTACGAGCAGTACTTC.